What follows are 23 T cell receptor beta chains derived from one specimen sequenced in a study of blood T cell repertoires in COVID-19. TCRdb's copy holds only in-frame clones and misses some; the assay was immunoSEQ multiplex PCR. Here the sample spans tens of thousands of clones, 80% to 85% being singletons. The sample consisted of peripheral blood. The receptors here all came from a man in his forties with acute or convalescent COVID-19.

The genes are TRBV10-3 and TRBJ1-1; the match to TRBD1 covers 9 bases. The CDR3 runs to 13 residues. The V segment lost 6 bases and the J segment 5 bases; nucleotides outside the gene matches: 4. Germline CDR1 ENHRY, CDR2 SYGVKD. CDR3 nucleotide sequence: TGTGCCATCAGGGGACAGGGTGAGACTGAAGCTTTCTTT. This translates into CAIRGQGETEAFF.

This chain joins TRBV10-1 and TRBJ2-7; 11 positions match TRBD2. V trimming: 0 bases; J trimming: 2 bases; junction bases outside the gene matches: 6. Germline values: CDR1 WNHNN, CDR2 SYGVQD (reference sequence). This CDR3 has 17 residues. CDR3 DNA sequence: TGCGCCAGCAGTGAGTCTAGGGCTAGCGGGAGGACCTACGAGCAGTACTTC. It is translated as CASSESRASGRTYEQYF.

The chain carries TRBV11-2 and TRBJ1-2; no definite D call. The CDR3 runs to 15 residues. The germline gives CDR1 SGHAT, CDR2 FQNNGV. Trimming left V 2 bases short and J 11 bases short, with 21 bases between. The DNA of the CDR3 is TGTGCCAGCAGCTTAACTAACAACCCTTACTCGGGATACACCTTC. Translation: CASSLTNNPYSGYTF.

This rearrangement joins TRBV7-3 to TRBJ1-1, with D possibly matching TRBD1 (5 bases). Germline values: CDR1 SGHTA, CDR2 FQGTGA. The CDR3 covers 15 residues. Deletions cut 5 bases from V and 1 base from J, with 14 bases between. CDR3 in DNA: TGTGCCAGCAGCCCCCAGGGAGGAAGGAACACTGAAGCTTTCTTT. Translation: CASSPQGGRNTEAFF.

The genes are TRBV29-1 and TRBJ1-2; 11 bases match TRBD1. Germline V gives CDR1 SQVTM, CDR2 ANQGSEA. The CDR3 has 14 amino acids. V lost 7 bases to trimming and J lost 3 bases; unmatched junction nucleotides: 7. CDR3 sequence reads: CSGSGTGGYYGYTF. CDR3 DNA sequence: TGCAGCGGATCCGGGACAGGGGGATACTATGGCTACACCTTC.

The CDR3: CASSQDWSGGYGYTF. Here the CDR3 DNA reads TGTGCCAGCAGCCAAGATTGGTCAGGGGGCTATGGCTACACCTTC. The V and J genes are TRBV3-1 (or the pseudogene TRBV3-2) and TRBJ1-2; 7 bases are shared with TRBD1. The CDR3 totals 15 residues. The J segment lost 4 bases and the V segment lost 0 bases, leaving 5 bases of the junction unmatched. Germline V gives CDR1 LGHDT, CDR2 YNNKEL (reference sequence).

The CDR3 protein is CASSYFQDDYGYTF. CDR3 DNA: TGTGCCAGCAGTTACTTCCAGGATGATTATGGCTACACCTTC. V is TRBV6-2 or TRBV6-3 and J is TRBJ1-2; D is ambiguous. This CDR3 comprises 14 residues. Trimming left V 1 base short and J 5 bases short, with 11 bases between. Germline CDR1 reads MNHEY; CDR2 reads SVGEGT.

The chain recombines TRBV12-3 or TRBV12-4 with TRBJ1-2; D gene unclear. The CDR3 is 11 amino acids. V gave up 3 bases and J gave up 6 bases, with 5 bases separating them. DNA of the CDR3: TGTGCCAGCAGTTTGAGAGATGGCTACACCTTC. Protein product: CASSLRDGYTF.

The CDR3 coding sequence is TGTGCCAGCAGCCACGGACAGGGGGCCCGTGAGCAGTTCTTC. Its translation is CASSHGQGAREQFF. The V call is TRBV11-1, the J call TRBJ2-1, with 11 bases that match TRBD1. Germline V gene lookup returns CDR1 SGHAT and CDR2 FQDESV (reference sequence). The CDR3 is 14 residues long. V was pared by 5 bases and J by 9 bases, with 6 bases of the junction left unmatched.

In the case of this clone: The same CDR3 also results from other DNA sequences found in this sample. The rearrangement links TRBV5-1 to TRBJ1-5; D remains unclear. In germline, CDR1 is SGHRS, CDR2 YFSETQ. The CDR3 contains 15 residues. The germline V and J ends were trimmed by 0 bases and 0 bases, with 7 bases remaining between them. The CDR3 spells CASSLDSYSNQPQHF. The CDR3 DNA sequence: TGCGCCAGCAGCTTGGACAGTTATAGCAATCAGCCCCAGCATTTT.

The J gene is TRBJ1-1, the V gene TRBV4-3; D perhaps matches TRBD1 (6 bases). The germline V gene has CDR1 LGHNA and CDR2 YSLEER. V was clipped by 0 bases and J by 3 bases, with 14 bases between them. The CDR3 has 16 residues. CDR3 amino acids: CASSQDMGGRDTEAFF. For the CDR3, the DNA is TGCGCCAGCAGCCAAGATATGGGGGGGCGCGACACTGAAGCTTTCTTT.

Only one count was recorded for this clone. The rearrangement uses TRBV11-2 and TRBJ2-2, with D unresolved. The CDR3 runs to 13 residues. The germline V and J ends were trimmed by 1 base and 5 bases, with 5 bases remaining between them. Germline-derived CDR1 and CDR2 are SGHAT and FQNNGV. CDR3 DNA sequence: TGTGCCAGCAGCTTAGTACAGACCGGGGAGCTGTTTTTT. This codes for CASSLVQTGELFF.

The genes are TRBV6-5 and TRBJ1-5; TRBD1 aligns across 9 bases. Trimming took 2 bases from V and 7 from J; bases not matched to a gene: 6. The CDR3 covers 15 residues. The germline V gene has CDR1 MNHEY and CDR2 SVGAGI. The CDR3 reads CASSYGGQGHQPQHF. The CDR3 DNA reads TGTGCCAGCAGTTACGGGGGACAGGGTCACCAGCCCCAGCATTTT.

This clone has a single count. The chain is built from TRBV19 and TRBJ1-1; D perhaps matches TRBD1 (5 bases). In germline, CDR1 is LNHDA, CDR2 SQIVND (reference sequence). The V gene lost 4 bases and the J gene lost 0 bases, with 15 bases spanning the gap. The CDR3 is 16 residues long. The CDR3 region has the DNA TGTGCCAGTAGTACCGGACGGGGGATAATGAACACTGAAGCTTTCTTT. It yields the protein CASSTGRGIMNTEAFF. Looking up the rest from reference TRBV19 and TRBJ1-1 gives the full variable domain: DGGITQSPKYLFRKEGQNVTLSCEQNLNHDAMYWYRQDPGQGLRLIYYSQIVNDFQKGDIAEGYSVSREKKESFPLTVTSAQKNPTAFYLCASSTGRGIMNTEAFFGQGTRLTVV.

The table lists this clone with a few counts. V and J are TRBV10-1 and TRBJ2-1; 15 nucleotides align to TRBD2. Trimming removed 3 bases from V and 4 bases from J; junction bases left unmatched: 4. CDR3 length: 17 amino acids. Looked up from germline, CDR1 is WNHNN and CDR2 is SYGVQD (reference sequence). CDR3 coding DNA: TGCGCCAGCAGTGATACAGGACTAGCGGGAGGGTACAATGAGCAGTTCTTC. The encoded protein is CASSDTGLAGGYNEQFF.

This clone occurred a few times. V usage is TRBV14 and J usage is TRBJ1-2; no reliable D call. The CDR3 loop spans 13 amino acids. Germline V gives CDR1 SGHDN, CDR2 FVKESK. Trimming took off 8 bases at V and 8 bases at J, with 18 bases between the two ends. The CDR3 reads CASRMAPPRGYTF. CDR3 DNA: TGTGCCAGCCGTATGGCCCCTCCGAGGGGCTACACCTTC.

The CDR3 region has the DNA TGTGCCTGGAGTGTACGAGCGGGAGTTGGGGAGACCCAGTACTTC. This translates into CAWSVRAGVGETQYF. V is TRBV30 and J is TRBJ2-5; 8 bases map to TRBD2. The CDR3 contains 15 residues. CDR1 and CDR2 (germline): GTSNPN, SVGIG (reference sequence). Trimming cost V 0 bases and J 5 bases; bases outside gene matches: 8.

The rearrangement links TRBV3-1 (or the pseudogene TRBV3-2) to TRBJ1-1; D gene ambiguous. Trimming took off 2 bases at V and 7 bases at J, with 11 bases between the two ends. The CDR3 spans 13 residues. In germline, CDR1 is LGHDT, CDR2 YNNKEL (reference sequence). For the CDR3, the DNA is TGTGCCAGCAGCCAACCCCCGACGGGTGAAGCTTTCTTT. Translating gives CASSQPPTGEAFF.

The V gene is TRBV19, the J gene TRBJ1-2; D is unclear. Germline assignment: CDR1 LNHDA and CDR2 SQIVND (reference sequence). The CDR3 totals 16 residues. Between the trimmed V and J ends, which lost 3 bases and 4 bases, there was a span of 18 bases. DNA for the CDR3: TGTGCCAGTAGTATCGTGAGAGGCGGTAGCGGCTATGGCTACACCTTC. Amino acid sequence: CASSIVRGGSGYGYTF.

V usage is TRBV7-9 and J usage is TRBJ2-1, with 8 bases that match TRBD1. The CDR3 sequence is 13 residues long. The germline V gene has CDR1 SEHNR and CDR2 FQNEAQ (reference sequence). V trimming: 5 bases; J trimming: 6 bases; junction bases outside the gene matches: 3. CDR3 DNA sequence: TGTGCCAGCAGCGCGACAGGGGCCAATGAGCAGTTCTTC. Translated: CASSATGANEQFF.

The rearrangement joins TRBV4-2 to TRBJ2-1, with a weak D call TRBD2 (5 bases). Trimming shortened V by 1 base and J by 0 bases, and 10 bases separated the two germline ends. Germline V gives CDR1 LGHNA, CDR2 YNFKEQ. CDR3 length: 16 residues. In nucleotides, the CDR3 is TGTGCCAGCAGCCAAGTGGTAGCGAACTCCTACAATGAGCAGTTCTTC. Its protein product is CASSQVVANSYNEQFF.

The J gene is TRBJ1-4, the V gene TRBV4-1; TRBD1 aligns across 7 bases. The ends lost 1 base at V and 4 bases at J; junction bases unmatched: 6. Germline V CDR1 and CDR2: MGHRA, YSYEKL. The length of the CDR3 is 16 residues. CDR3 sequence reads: CASSQVGTAFNEKLFF. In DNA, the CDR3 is TGCGCCAGCAGCCAAGTAGGGACAGCTTTTAATGAAAAACTGTTTTTT.

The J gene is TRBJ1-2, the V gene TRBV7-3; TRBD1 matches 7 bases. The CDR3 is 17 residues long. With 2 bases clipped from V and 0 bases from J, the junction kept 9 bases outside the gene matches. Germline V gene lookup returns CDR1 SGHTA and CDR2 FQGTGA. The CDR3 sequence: CASSLFFDRATNYGYTF. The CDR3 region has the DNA TGTGCCAGCAGCTTATTCTTTGACAGGGCAACTAACTATGGCTACACCTTC. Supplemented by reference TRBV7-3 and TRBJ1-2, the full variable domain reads GAGVSQTPSNKVTEKGKYVELRCDPISGHTALYWYRQSLGQGPEFLIYFQGTGAADDSGLPNDRFFAVRPEGSVSTLKIQRTERGDSAVYLCASSLFFDRATNYGYTFGSGTRLTVV.